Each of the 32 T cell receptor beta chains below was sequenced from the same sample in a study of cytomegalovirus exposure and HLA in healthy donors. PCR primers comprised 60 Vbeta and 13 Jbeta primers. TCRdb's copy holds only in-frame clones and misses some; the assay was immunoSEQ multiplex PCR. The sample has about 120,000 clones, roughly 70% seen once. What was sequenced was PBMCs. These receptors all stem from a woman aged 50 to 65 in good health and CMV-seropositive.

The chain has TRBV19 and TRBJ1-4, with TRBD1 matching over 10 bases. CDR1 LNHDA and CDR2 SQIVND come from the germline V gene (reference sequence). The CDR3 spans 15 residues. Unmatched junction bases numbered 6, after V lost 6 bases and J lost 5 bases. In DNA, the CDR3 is TGTGCCAGTAGGGACAGGGGGAGTGGAAATGAAAAACTGTTTTTT. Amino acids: CASRDRGSGNEKLFF.

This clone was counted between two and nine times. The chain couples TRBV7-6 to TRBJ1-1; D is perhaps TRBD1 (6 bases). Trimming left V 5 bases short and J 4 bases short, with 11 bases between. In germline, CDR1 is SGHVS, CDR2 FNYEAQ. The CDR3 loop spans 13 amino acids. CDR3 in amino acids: CASSPQGFTEAFF. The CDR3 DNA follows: TGTGCCAGCAGCCCTCAGGGGTTCACTGAAGCTTTCTTT.

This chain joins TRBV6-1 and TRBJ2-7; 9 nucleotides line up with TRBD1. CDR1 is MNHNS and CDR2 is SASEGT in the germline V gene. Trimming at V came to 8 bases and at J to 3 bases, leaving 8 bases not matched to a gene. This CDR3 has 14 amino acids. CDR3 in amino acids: CASGRDRDRYEQYF. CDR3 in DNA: TGTGCCAGCGGTAGGGACAGGGATCGCTACGAGCAGTACTTC.

The CDR3 here is CATSRRQGNTGELFF. CDR3 sequence (DNA): TGTGCCACCAGCAGAAGACAGGGGAACACCGGGGAGCTGTTTTTT. V and J are TRBV15 and TRBJ2-2; 7 positions match TRBD1. The CDR3 runs 15 residues. The ends lost 2 bases at V and 1 base at J; junction bases unmatched: 1. Germline CDR1 is LNHNV and CDR2 is YYDKDF (reference sequence).

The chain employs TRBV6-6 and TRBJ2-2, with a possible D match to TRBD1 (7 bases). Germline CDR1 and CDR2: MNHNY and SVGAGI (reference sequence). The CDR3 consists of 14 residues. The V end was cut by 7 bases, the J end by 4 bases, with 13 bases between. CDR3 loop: CASKAGQTTGELFF. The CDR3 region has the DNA TGTGCCAGCAAGGCGGGACAGACCACCGGGGAGCTGTTTTTT.

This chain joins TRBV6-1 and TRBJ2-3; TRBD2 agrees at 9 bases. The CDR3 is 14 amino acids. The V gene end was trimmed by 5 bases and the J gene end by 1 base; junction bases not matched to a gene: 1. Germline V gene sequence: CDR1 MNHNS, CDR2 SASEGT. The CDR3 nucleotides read TGTGCCAGCAGTTTAGCGGGGGGCACAGATACGCAGTATTTT. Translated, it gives CASSLAGGTDTQYF.

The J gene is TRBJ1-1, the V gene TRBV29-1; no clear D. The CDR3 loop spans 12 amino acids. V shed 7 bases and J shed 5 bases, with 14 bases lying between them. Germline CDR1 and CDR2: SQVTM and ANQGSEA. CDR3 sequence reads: CSAQFSVTEAFF. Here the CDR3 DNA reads TGCAGCGCCCAGTTCAGCGTTACTGAAGCTTTCTTT.

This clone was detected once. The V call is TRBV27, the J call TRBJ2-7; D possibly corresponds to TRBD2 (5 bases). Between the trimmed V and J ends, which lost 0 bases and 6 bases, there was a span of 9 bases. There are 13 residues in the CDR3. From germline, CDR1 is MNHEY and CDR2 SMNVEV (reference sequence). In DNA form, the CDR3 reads TGTGCCAGCAGTTTATCAATCCGGGGCGAGCAGTACTTC. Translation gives CASSLSIRGEQYF.

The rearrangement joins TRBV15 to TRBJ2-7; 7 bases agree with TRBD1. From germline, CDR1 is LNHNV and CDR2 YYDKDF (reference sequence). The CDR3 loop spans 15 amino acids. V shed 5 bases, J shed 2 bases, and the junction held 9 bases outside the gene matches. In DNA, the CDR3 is TGTGCCACCAGCCGACCCTCCGGGACAGCCTACGAGCAGTACTTC. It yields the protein CATSRPSGTAYEQYF. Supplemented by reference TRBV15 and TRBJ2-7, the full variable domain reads DAMVIQNPRYQVTQFGKPVTLSCSQTLNHNVMYWYQQKSSQAPKLLFHYYDKDFNNEADTPDNFQSRRPNTSFCFLDIRSPGLGDTAMYLCATSRPSGTAYEQYFGPGTRLTVT.

The CDR3 region has the DNA TGTGCCACCAGCAGGTCGTCGGGGACCCAGTACTTC. Translation: CATSRSSGTQYF. V usage is TRBV15 and J usage is TRBJ2-5; D ambiguous. The CDR3 runs to 12 residues. Germline CDR1 is LNHNV and CDR2 is YYDKDF (reference sequence). V gave up 3 bases and J gave up 7 bases, with 9 bases separating them.

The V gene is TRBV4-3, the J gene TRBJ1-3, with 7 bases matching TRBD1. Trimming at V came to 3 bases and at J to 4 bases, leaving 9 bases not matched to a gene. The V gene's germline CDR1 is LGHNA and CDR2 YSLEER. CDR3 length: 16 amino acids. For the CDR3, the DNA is TGCGCCAGCAGCCACTCACGGACAGGACTAGGAAACACCATATATTTT. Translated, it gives CASSHSRTGLGNTIYF.

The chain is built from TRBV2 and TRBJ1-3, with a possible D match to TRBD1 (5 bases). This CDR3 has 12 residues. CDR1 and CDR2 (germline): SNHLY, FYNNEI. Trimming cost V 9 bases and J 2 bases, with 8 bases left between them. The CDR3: CARGGAGNTIYF. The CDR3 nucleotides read TGTGCCAGGGGGGGAGCTGGAAACACCATATATTTT.

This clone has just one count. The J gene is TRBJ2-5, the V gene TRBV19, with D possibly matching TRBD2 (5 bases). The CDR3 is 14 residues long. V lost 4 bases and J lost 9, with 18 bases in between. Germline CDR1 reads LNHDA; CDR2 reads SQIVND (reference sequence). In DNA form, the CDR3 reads TGTGCCAGTAGTAACCCGGGTCGGAGTAGCGCCCAGTACTTC. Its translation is CASSNPGRSSAQYF.

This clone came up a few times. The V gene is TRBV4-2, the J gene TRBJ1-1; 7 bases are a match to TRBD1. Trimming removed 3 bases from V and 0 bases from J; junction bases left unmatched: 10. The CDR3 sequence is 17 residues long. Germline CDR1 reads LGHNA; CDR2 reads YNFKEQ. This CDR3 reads CASSQAMGQSMNTEAFF. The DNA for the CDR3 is TGTGCCAGCAGCCAGGCGATGGGACAGTCCATGAACACTGAAGCTTTCTTT.

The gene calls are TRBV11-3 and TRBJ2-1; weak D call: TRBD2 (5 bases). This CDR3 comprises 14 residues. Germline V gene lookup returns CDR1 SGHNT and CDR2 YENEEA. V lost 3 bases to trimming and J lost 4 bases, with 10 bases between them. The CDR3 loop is CASSFSLAYNEQFF. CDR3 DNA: TGTGCCAGCAGCTTTTCTCTAGCTTACAATGAGCAGTTCTTC. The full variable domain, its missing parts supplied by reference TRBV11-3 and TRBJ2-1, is EAGVVQSPRYKIIEKKQPVAFWCNPISGHNTLYWYLQNLGQGPELLIRYENEEAVDDSQLPKDRFSAERLKGVDSTLKIQPAELGDSAVYLCASSFSLAYNEQFFGPGTRLTVL.

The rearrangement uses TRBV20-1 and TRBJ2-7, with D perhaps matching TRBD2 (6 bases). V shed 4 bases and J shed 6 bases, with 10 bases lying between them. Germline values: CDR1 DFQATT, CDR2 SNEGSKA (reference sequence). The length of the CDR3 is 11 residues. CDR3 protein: CSAMTSLEQYF. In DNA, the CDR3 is TGCAGTGCTATGACTAGTCTCGAGCAGTACTTC.

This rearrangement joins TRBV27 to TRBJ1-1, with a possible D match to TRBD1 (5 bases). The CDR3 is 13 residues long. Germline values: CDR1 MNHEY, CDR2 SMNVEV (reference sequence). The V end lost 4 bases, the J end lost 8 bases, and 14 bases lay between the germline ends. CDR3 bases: TGTGCCAGCAGTTCCATGACAGAATGGGAAGCTTTCTTT. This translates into CASSSMTEWEAFF.

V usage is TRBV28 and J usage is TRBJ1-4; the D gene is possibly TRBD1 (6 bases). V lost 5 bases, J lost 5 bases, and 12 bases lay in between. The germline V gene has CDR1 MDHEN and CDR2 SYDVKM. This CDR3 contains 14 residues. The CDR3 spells CASSTQGKNEKLFF. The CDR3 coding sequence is TGTGCCAGCAGTACACAGGGTAAAAATGAAAAACTGTTTTTT.

The DNA of the CDR3 is TGCGCCAGCAGCTTCGACAGGGGAATCGATGAGCAGTTCTTC. Encoded protein: CASSFDRGIDEQFF. The rearrangement links TRBV5-1 to TRBJ2-1, with 8 bases fitting TRBD1. CDR1 SGHRS and CDR2 YFSETQ come from the germline V gene. The CDR3 covers 14 residues. V lost 2 bases, J lost 8 bases, and 6 bases stayed unmatched.

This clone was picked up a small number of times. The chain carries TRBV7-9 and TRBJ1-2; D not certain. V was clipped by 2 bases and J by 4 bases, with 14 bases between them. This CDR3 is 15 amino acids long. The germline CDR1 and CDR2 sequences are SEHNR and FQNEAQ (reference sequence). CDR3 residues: CASSLSYGLFYGYTF. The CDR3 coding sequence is TGTGCCAGCAGCTTATCTTATGGACTGTTCTATGGCTACACCTTC.

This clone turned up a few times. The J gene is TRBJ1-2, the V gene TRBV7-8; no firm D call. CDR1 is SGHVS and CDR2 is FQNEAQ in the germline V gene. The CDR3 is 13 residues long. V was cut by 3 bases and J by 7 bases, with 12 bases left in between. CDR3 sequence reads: CASSLSGVSGYTF. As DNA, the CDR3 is TGTGCCAGCAGCTTGAGCGGGGTTAGTGGCTACACCTTC.

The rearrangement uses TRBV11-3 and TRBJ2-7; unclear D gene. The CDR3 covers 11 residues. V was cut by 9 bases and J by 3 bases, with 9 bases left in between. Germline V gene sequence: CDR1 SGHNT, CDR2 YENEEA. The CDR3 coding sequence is TGTGCCAGTCCTGTAGTCTACGAGCAGTACTTC. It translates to CASPVVYEQYF.

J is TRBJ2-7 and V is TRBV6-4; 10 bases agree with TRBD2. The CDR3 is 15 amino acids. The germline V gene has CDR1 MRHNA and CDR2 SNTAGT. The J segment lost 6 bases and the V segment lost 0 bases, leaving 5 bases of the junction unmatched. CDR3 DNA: TGTGCCAGCAGTGACTCTTCAGCGGGGGGGCTCGAGCAGTACTTC. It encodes CASSDSSAGGLEQYF.

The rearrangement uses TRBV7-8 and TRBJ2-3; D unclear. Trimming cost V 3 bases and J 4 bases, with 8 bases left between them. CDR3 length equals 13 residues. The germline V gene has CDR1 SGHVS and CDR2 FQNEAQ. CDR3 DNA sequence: TGTGCCAGCAGCTTGCTAGTTTCAGATACGCAGTATTTT. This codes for CASSLLVSDTQYF. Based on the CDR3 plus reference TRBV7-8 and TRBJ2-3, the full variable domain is GAGVSQSPRYKVAKRGQDVALRCDPISGHVSLFWYQQALGQGPEFLTYFQNEAQLDKSGLPSDRFFAERPEGSVSTLKIQRTQQEDSAVYLCASSLLVSDTQYFGPGTRLTVL.

The CDR3 protein is CASSLTAATNEKLFF. The CDR3 region has the DNA TGTGCCAGCAGCTTAACAGCAGCAACTAATGAAAAACTGTTTTTT. V and J are TRBV7-9 and TRBJ1-4; no clear D gene. V lost 2 bases, J lost 0 bases, and 7 bases lay in between. Germline V gene sequence: CDR1 SEHNR, CDR2 FQNEAQ (reference sequence). The CDR3 totals 15 residues.

Written as DNA, the CDR3 is TGTGCCAGTACCCCAATGGGAGCAACGGAGACCCAGTACTTC. Its protein is CASTPMGATETQYF. The chain couples TRBV19 to TRBJ2-5; TRBD2 is a possible D gene (5 bases). Germline V lookup: CDR1 LNHDA, CDR2 SQIVND (reference sequence). V gave up 7 bases and J gave up 5 bases, with 17 bases separating them. The CDR3 is made up of 14 amino acids. Full variable domain (remainder filled in from reference TRBV19 and TRBJ2-5): DGGITQSPKYLFRKEGQNVTLSCEQNLNHDAMYWYRQDPGQGLRLIYYSQIVNDFQKGDIAEGYSVSREKKESFPLTVTSAQKNPTAFYLCASTPMGATETQYFGPGTRLLVL.

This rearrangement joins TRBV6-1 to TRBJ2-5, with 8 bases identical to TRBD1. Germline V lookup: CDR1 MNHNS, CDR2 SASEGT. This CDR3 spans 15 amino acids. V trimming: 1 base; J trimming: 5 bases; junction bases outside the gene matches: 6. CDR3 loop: CASSEGQGLAETQYF. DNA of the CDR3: TGTGCCAGCAGTGAAGGACAGGGGCTGGCCGAGACCCAGTACTTC.

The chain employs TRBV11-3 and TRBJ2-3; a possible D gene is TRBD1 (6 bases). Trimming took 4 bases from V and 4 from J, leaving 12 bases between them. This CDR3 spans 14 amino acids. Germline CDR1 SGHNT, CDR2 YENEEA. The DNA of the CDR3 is TGTGCCAGCAGCTATACCGGGACATCAGATACGCAGTATTTT. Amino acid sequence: CASSYTGTSDTQYF.

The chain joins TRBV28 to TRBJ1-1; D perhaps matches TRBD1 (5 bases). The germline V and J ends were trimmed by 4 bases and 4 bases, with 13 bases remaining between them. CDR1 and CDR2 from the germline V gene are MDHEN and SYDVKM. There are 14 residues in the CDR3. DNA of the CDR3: TGTGCCAGCAGTTATCCTCAGGGTTTCACTGAAGCTTTCTTT. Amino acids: CASSYPQGFTEAFF.

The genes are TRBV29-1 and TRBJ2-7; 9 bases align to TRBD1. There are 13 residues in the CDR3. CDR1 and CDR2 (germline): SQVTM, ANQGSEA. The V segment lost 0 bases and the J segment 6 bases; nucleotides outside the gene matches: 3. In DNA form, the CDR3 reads TGCAGCGTTGAAGATCGGACAGGGGTCGAGCAGTACTTC. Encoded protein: CSVEDRTGVEQYF.

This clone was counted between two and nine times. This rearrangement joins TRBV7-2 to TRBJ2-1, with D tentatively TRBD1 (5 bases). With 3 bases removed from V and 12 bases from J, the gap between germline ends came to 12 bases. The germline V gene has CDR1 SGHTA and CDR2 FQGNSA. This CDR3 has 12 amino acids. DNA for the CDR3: TGTGCCAGCAGCTTGCCAGGGTATGGGCAGTTCTTC. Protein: CASSLPGYGQFF.

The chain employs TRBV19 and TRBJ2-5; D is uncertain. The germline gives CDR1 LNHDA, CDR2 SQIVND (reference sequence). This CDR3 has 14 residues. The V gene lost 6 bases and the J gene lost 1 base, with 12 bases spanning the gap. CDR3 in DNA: TGTGCCAGTAGCTTGGGTACTACCCAAGAGACCCAGTACTTC. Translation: CASSLGTTQETQYF. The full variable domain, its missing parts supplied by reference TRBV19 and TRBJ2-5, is DGGITQSPKYLFRKEGQNVTLSCEQNLNHDAMYWYRQDPGQGLRLIYYSQIVNDFQKGDIAEGYSVSREKKESFPLTVTSAQKNPTAFYLCASSLGTTQETQYFGPGTRLLVL.